These T cell receptor beta chains were read from a single sample in a study of T cell responses to AZD1222 COVID-19 vaccine. Here immunoSEQ multiplex PCR was the method, and the copy in TCRdb shows in-frame clones only, minus some. The data show under 140,000 clones, with nearly 90% seen just once and roughly 3.2% held by the top ten. The material was peripheral blood, obtained on day 0 of AZD1222 vaccination. The source of these receptors is an adult in good health. Each CDR3 is given with its conserved first and last residue. Fields, in order: D gene, clone size, J gene, V gene, CDR3 DNA, CDR3 protein. A D gene is named only where the DNA matches it firmly. Size tells how often a clone was seen (once, few, many) or the class of an expanded clone, and some rows leave it out.

D: TRBD1; size: .; J: TRBJ1-1; V: TRBV28; DNA: TGTGCCAGCAGCCCTTGGACAGGCGGCTCTCCTGAAGCTTTCTTT; CDR3: CASSPWTGGSPEAFF
D: TRBD1; size: .; J: TRBJ1-1; V: TRBV5-1; DNA: TGCGCCAGCAGCGTTGACAGGGTTACTGAAGCTTTCTTT; CDR3: CASSVDRVTEAFF
D: .; size: .; J: TRBJ1-6; V: TRBV5-4; DNA: TGTGCGACTCACGGGGGGGCGGAAAATTCACCCCTCCACTTT; CDR3: CATHGGAENSPLHF
D: .; size: .; J: TRBJ2-3; V: TRBV5-3; DNA: TGTACCTTCACAGATACGCAGTATTTT; CDR3: CTFTDTQYF
D: .; size: .; J: TRBJ1-2; V: TRBV6-1; DNA: TGTGCCAGCAGTGAAGGGTTCCTTTCCTATGGCTACACCTTC; CDR3: CASSEGFLSYGYTF
D: TRBD2; size: .; J: TRBJ2-3; V: TRBV6-2/TRBV6-3; DNA: TGTGCCAGCAGTTACTCGCTAGCGGGGAGCACAGATACGCAGTATTTT; CDR3: CASSYSLAGSTDTQYF
D: .; size: once; J: TRBJ1-2; V: TRBV7-8; DNA: TGTGCCAGCATCCCCTGGGGGAGTCCTGGCTACACCTTC; CDR3: CASIPWGSPGYTF
D: .; size: .; J: TRBJ1-1; V: TRBV9; DNA: TGTGCCAGCAGCGTCGCCGGGGCGAACACTGAAGCTTTCTTT; CDR3: CASSVAGANTEAFF
D: .; size: .; J: TRBJ1-2; V: TRBV29-1; DNA: TGCAGCGTTGAAGATAGGGGCAGTAGATCTTATGGCTACACCTTC; CDR3: CSVEDRGSRSYGYTF
D: TRBD1; size: .; J: TRBJ1-2; V: TRBV10-2; DNA: TGCGCCAGCACCCAGGGGCAGGGGGTCTCCGGGTCGCATGGCTACACCTTC; CDR3: CASTQGQGVSGSHGYTF
D: TRBD2; size: .; J: TRBJ2-3; V: TRBV3-1/TRBV3-2; DNA: TGTGCCAGCAGCGGTCTGTCCGGGGGGGGGACAGATACGCAGTATTTT; CDR3: CASSGLSGGGTDTQYF
D: .; size: .; J: TRBJ1-2; V: TRBV29-1; DNA: TGCAGCGTTGATGGGGGAGGGTTTAACTATGGCTACACCTTC; CDR3: CSVDGGGFNYGYTF
D: .; size: .; J: TRBJ1-1; V: TRBV7-2; DNA: TGTGCCAGCAGTCCCTTCGGAGGGGTGAACACTGAAGCTTTCTTT; CDR3: CASSPFGGVNTEAFF
D: .; size: .; J: TRBJ2-7; V: TRBV6-5; DNA: TGTGCCAGCAGTTCGCTACAGGGTCCCTACGAGCAGTACTTC; CDR3: CASSSLQGPYEQYF
D: .; size: once; J: TRBJ2-7; V: TRBV6-4; DNA: TGTGCCAGCAGTACTGGAATACGGGGGTACTTC; CDR3: CASSTGIRGYF
D: .; size: .; J: TRBJ2-3; V: TRBV6-5; DNA: TGTGCCAGCAGTCCACGTGGCGTCGGTACGCAGTATTTT; CDR3: CASSPRGVGTQYF
D: .; size: .; J: TRBJ1-3; V: TRBV2; DNA: TGTGCCAGCAGCGCCCATGGCAAAGACACCATATATTTT; CDR3: CASSAHGKDTIYF
D: .; size: .; J: TRBJ1-4; V: TRBV7-3; DNA: TGTGCCAGCAGCTTAACGAGGGGGAGAAAGTCGTCAACTAATGAAAAACTGTTTTTT; CDR3: CASSLTRGRKSSTNEKLFF
D: .; size: .; J: TRBJ2-3; V: TRBV5-1; DNA: TGCGCCAGCAGCCCTCCCGGGGCGGGCACAGATACGCAGTATTTT; CDR3: CASSPPGAGTDTQYF
D: .; size: .; J: TRBJ2-1; V: TRBV18; DNA: TGTGCCAGCTCACCACAGGGAGCCAATGAGCAGTTCTTC; CDR3: CASSPQGANEQFF
D: TRBD1; size: .; J: TRBJ1-2; V: TRBV28; DNA: TGTGCCAGCAGTTATAGACAGGGGAGAGGCTACACCTTC; CDR3: CASSYRQGRGYTF
D: .; size: .; J: TRBJ1-5; V: TRBV6-5; DNA: TGTGCCAGCAGAGAGACGGGTTACAATCAGCCCCAGCATTTT; CDR3: CASRETGYNQPQHF
D: TRBD1; size: .; J: TRBJ1-6; V: TRBV13; DNA: TGTGCCAGCAGCGAAACAGGGGGCAGGTTTGGGTCACCCCTCCACTTT; CDR3: CASSETGGRFGSPLHF
D: TRBD2; size: .; J: TRBJ2-1; V: TRBV7-3; DNA: TGTGCCAGCAGCCCACGCGCGGGAGTGGGATACAATGAGCAGTTCTTC; CDR3: CASSPRAGVGYNEQFF
D: .; size: .; J: TRBJ1-5; V: TRBV5-8; DNA: TGTGCCAGCAGAAGGCAGGACATTAGCAATCAGCCCCAGCATTTT; CDR3: CASRRQDISNQPQHF
D: .; size: .; J: TRBJ1-2; V: TRBV7-9; DNA: TGTGCCAGCAGCTTAGCGGGCAGTAACTATGGCTACACCTTC; CDR3: CASSLAGSNYGYTF
D: .; size: .; J: TRBJ1-3; V: TRBV6-1; DNA: TGTGCCAGCAGTGATTGGGGACGGCACTCTGGAAACACCATATATTTT; CDR3: CASSDWGRHSGNTIYF
D: .; size: medium-sized; J: TRBJ2-2; V: TRBV19; DNA: TGTGCCAGTACCCCGGACGGTGCGAACACCGGGGAGCTGTTTTTT; CDR3: CASTPDGANTGELFF
D: TRBD2; size: once; J: TRBJ2-1; V: TRBV2; DNA: TGTGCCAGCAGTGAGGTGCGGGGGAGGGGTGAGCAGTTCTTC; CDR3: CASSEVRGRGEQFF
D: .; size: .; J: TRBJ2-1; V: TRBV23-1; DNA: TGCGCCAGCAGTCAAGTTTCAACCGTCAACAATGAGCAGTTCTTC; CDR3: CASSQVSTVNNEQFF
D: .; size: .; J: TRBJ2-2; V: TRBV15; DNA: TGTGCCACCAGCAGGGACCAGAACACCGGGGAGCTGTTTTTT; CDR3: CATSRDQNTGELFF